This T cell receptor beta chain is from a study of T cell clonotyping in hematopoietic cell transplantation. Study results and caveats: At the given depth, recipient repertoires were over 95% de novo clonotypes. Recipient TCR diversity dropped after transplant; expanded clonotypes rose from day 30 to 180.

Method: immunoSEQ multiplex PCR; TCRdb's copy keeps in-frame clones and lacks some. The sample carries fewer than 25,000 clones, almost 90% recorded once. Time point: recipient sample about 28 days before transplant, after cytoreduction. J was trimmed by 4 bases and V by 3 bases; bases with no gene match: 20. The CDR3 extends over 19 amino acids. The germline V gene has CDR1 SGHRS and CDR2 YFSETQ. A note on this clone: Its antigen is not known.

This chain uses TRBV5-1 with TRBJ2-5, with 8 positions matching TRBD2. This TCR was recovered from a man aged 18-30 years with biphenotypic leukemia. Some clones in this sample may be carry-over from other donors' samples. The material was peripheral blood mononuclear cells, obtained before stem cell transplant. The CDR3 DNA sequence: TGCGCCAGCAGCTCGCCCGGTCTTAGCGGGGCGGCAGGAGGAGAGACCCAGTACTTC. It encodes CASSSPGLSGAAGGETQYF.